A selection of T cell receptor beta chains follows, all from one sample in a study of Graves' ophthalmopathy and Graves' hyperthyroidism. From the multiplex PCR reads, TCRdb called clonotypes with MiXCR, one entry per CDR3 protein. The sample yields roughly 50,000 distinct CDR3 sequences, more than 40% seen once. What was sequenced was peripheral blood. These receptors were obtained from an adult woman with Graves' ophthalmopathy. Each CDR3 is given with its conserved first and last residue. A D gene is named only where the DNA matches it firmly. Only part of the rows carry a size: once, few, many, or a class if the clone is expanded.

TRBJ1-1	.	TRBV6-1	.	TGTGCCAGCAGTGAACTGGCAGCCAACACTGAAGCTTTCTTT	CASSELAANTEAFF
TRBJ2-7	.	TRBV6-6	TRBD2	TGTGCCAGCAGTGAAGGGACTAGCGGGTACTACGAGCAGTACTTC	CASSEGTSGYYEQYF
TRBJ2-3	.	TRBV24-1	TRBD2	TGTGCCACCAGCTTCGGGGGGGGCTCAGATACGCAGTATTTT	CATSFGGGSDTQYF
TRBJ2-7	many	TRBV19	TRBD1	TGTGCCAGTAGTCCCGGACAGGGGGCGAACTACGAGCAGTACTTC	CASSPGQGANYEQYF
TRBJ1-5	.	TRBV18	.	TGTGCCAGCTCACCTCCGGGTCCCAATCAGCCCCAGCATTTT	CASSPPGPNQPQHF
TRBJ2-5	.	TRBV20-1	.	TGCAGTGCGCCTGATGATTTAGAGACCCAGTACTTC	CSAPDDLETQYF
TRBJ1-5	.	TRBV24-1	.	TGTGCCGCCGACCTTCAAGGGGGAGGGGAATATAGCAATCAGCCCCAGCATTTT	CAADLQGGGEYSNQPQHF
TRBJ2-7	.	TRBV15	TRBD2	TGTGCCACCAGCAGAGATCGTGTGGGGGGCGGGAGGTTGGGCGAGCAGTACTTC	CATSRDRVGGGRLGEQYF
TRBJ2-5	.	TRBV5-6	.	TGTGCCAGCAGCTTGGTAGGCAGGGCCGCCCAAGAGACCCAGTACTTC	CASSLVGRAAQETQYF
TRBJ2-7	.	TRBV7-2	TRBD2	TGTGCCAGCAGCTTAGGCTTACTAGCGGGGCCCTACGAGCAGTACTTC	CASSLGLLAGPYEQYF
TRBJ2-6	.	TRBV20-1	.	TGCAGTGCGGCCGAGGGGACTGGGGCCAACGTCCTGACTTTC	CSAAEGTGANVLTF
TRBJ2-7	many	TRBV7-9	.	TGTGCCAGCAGCCCGAACCGTGGGCACTACGAGCAGTACTTC	CASSPNRGHYEQYF
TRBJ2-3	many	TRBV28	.	TGTGCCAGCAGTACCAAACAAGACACAGATACGCAGTATTTT	CASSTKQDTDTQYF
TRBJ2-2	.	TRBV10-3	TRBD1	TGTGCCATCAGGAAAACAGGGGCGGGCGGGGAGCTGTTTTTT	CAIRKTGAGGELFF
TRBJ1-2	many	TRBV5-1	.	TGCGCCAGCAGCGAGTCCTCACAGGGTACGGAGGGCTACACCTTC	CASSESSQGTEGYTF
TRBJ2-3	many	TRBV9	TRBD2	TGTGCCAGCAGCGGACCGGGACTAGCGGCAGATACGCAGTATTTT	CASSGPGLAADTQYF
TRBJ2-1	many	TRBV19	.	TGTGCCACCACCCTTGCGGCTAGCGACTACAATGAGCAGTTCTTC	CATTLAASDYNEQFF
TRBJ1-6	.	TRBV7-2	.	TGTGCCAGCAGCCAAGGGGCAGTCTATAATTCACCCCTCCACTTT	CASSQGAVYNSPLHF
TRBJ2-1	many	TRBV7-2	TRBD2	TGTGCCAGCAGCTTATGGGCGGGAGAGGGGAATGAGCAGTTCTTC	CASSLWAGEGNEQFF
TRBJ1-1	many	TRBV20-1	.	TGCAGTGCTCCGGACATTGGCACTGAAGCTTTCTTT	CSAPDIGTEAFF
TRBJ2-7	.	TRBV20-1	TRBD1	TGCAGTGCCCTATCCCGGGACAGATACGAGCAGTACTTC	CSALSRDRYEQYF
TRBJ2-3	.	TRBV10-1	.	TGCGCCAGCAGTGAAATACAGGGAGGCACAGATACGCAGTATTTT	CASSEIQGGTDTQYF
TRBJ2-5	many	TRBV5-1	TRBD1	TGCGCCAGCAGCTTGGCCGGACAGGGCTTCCAAGAGACCCAGTACTTC	CASSLAGQGFQETQYF
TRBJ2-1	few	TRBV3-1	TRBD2	TGTGCCAGCCGGGACTATTTATACAATGAGCAGTTCTTC	CASRDYLYNEQFF
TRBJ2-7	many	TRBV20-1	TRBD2	TGCAGTGCTGGGGCCTCCAGGGCTAGCGGGGTTGAGCAGTACTTC	CSAGASRASGVEQYF
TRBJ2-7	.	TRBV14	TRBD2	TGTGCCAGCAGCCAACTGACTAGCGGGAGTGTCGAGCAGTACTTC	CASSQLTSGSVEQYF
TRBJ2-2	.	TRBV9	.	TGTGCCAGCAGCACGCCTAGTTTCGCGAACACCGGGGAGCTGTTTTTT	CASSTPSFANTGELFF
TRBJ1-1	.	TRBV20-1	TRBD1	TGCAGTGCTAGAGTTAAACAGGGGGGCACTGAAGCTTTCTTT	CSARVKQGGTEAFF
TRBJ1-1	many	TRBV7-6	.	TGTGCCAGCAGCTTAGCGCTTCACCCCCGGATCACTGAAGCTTTCTTT	CASSLALHPRITEAFF
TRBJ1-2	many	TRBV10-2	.	TGCGCCAGCAGTGAGTCGTGGCAGGGGCCAGGGTTAGGCTACACCTTC	CASSESWQGPGLGYTF
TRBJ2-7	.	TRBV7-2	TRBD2	TGTGCCAGCAGCTCCTTGGGGACTAGCGGTCAGTACTTC	CASSSLGTSGQYF
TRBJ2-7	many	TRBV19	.	TGTGCCACTCTCACGGGGGACTACTTC	CATLTGDYF
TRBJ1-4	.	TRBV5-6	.	TGTGCCACCACAGCGAGGGGCAATGAAAAACTGTTTTTT	CATTARGNEKLFF
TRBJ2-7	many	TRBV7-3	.	TGTGCCAGCAGCTTATCCTCAACCAACGAGCAGTACTTC	CASSLSSTNEQYF
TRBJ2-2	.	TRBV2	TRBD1	TGTGCCAGCGACGACAGGGATGACACCGGGGAGCTGTTTTTT	CASDDRDDTGELFF
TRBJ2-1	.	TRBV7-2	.	TGTGCCAGCAGCTCGCCGACAGGCCGAGATACGCAGTTCTTC	CASSSPTGRDTQFF
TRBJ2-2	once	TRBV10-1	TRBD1	TGCGCCAGCAGTGAGTCAATGATTGACAGGGGTGGTGGGGAGCTGTTTTTT	CASSESMIDRGGGELFF
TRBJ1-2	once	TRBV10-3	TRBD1	TGTGCCATCAGTGAAGGCAGGGGGCGGGATGGCTACACCTTC	CAISEGRGRDGYTF
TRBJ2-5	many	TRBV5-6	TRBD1	TGTGCCAGCAGCTTCAGACTGACAGGGGAAGAGACCCAGTACTTC	CASSFRLTGEETQYF
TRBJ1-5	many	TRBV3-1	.	TGTGCCAGCAGCCAAAATGACTATCAGCCCCAGCATTTT	CASSQNDYQPQHF
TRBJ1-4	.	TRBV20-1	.	TGCGGTGCTGGAAAACCTACTGAAATACTGTTTTTT	CGAGKPTEILFF
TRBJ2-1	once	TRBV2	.	TGCGCCAGCAGCCAAGACCCGAGCTCCTACAATGAGCGGTTCTTC	CASSQDPSSYNERFF
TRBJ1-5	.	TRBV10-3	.	TGTGCCATCAGTGAGCCTAGCGGGAGCTACAATGAGCATTTT	CAISEPSGSYNEHF
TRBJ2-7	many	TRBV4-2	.	TGTGCCAGCAGTTCTAGCGAGACCTACGAGCAGTACTTC	CASSSSETYEQYF
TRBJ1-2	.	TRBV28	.	TGTGCCAGCAGTTTACCCAGGAGGCTTAACTATGGCTACACCTTC	CASSLPRRLNYGYTF
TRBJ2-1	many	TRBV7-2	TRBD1	TGTGCCAGCAGCTTAGACGGGACAGGTCATGTCGATGAGCAGTTCTTC	CASSLDGTGHVDEQFF
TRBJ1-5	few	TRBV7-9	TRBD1	TGTGCCAGCAGCCAGACAGGGGTAGGACAGCCCCAGCATTTT	CASSQTGVGQPQHF
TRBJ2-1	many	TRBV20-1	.	TGCAGTGCTCGAGAGGGCGGCGCTAGCTCCTACAATGAGCAGTTCTTC	CSAREGGASSYNEQFF
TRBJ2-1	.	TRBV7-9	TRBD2	TGTGCCAGCAGCTCTCGGCGGGGGGCTGAGCAGTTCTTC	CASSSRRGAEQFF
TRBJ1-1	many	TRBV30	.	TGTGCCACGGACAGGAACACTGAAGCTTTCTTT	CATDRNTEAFF
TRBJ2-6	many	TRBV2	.	TGTGCCAGCACTAAGACGGACTCTGGGGCCAACGTCCTGACTTTC	CASTKTDSGANVLTF
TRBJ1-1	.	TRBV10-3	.	TGTGCCATCAGTGAGTCGAAAGGTGCTCCTTTCTTT	CAISESKGAPFF
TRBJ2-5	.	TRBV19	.	TGTGCCAGTACCAAAGGAGGGGGAGAGGAAGAGACCCAGTACTTC	CASTKGGGEEETQYF
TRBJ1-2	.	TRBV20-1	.	TGCAGTGCTAGGCGTGGCTATGGCTACACCTTC	CSARRGYGYTF
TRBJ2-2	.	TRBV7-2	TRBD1	TGTGCCAGCAGCGCGACAGGGGGGCGGACCGGGGAGCTGTTTTTT	CASSATGGRTGELFF
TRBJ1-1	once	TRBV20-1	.	TGCAGTGCTAGAGATCCCGGGACGGTCATGAGCACTGAAGCTTTCTTT	CSARDPGTVMSTEAFF
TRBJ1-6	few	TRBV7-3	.	TGTGCCAGCAGCCAAATGGGGGATTCACCCCTCCACTTT	CASSQMGDSPLHF